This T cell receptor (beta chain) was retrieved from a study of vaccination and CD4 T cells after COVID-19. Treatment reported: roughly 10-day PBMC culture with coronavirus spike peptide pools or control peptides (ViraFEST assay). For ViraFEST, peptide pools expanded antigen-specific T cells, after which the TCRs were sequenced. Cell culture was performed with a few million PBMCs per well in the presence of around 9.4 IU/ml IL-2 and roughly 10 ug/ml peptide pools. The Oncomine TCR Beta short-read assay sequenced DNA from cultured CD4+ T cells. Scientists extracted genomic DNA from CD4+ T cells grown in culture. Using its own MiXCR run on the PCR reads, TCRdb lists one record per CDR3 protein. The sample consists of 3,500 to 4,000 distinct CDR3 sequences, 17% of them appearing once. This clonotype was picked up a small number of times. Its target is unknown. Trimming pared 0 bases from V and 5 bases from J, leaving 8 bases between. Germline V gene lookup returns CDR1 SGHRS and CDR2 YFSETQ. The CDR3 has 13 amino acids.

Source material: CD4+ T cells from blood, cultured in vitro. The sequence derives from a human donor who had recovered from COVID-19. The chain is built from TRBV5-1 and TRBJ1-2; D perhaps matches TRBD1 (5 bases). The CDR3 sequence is CASSLAPGYGYTF. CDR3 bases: TGCGCCAGCAGCTTGGCACCAGGGTATGGCTACACCTTC.